Detailed here is one T cell receptor (beta chain). Its antigen is not known. The data were obtained in a study of cytotoxic CD8 clonotypes in ibrutinib-treated CLL. The overall study: After median around six years, approximately 14 stayed in remission, about 12 progressed; responses approximately 24 partial, 2 complete.

Germline trimming cut 6 bases from V and 6 bases from J; bases unmatched to any gene: 11. The CDR3 extends over 15 amino acids. The germline CDR1 and CDR2 sequences are MNHEY and SVGAGI. Investigators sought sequencing depths of between 1 in 200,000 and 1 in 1 million T cells. Method: immunoSEQ multiplex PCR; TCRdb's copy keeps in-frame clones and lacks some. Counted here are fewer than 75,000 clones, over 60% occurring once; the ten biggest clones make up 40% to 45%. General study points: Baseline clonality, above age-matched healthy donor levels, tracked circulating CD8+ T-cell counts. Elevated clonality accompanied ibrutinib response, with a return toward baseline values at progression.

The clonotype comes from a human donor with chronic lymphocytic leukemia. The chain joins TRBV6-5 to TRBJ2-7; 10 nucleotides agree with TRBD1. The sequenced sample was PBMCs, obtained after 12 months of ibrutinib treatment. The CDR3 nucleotides are TGTGCCAGCAGCAGCTTCCGGGACAGGGGAACCGAGCAGTACTTC. Its translation is CASSSFRDRGTEQYF.